These 8 T cell receptor beta chains were sequenced from one sample in a study of shared clonotypes between healthy human individuals (dated by TCRdb to about 2020). The library was produced with the immunoSEQ multiplex PCR assay. In TCRdb, the immuneACCESS table is reduced to in-frame sequences with V and J assigned. These tables do not hold every clone; where another copy was compared, an unresolved V gene accounts for under half, and the others remain unexplained. The sample includes hundreds of thousands of clones, with about 74% observed a single time. The top ten clonotypes cover 1.5% to 2% of the sample. The sample consisted of memory CD4+ T cells sorted from blood. Taken with the paper, the label for cell subset or site translates to: CD45RA-negative fraction. The receptors come from a woman aged 25 to 39 in good health.

This clone was seen ten or more times. Here the CDR3 reads CASSSGVGRTEAFF. CDR3 DNA sequence: TGTGCCAGCAGCTCCGGGGTGGGAAGGACTGAAGCTTTCTTT. The J gene is TRBJ1-1, the V gene TRBV28; D is uncertain. Trimming removed 6 bases from V and 5 bases from J, with 16 bases in between. CDR1 is MDHEN and CDR2 is SYDVKM in the germline V gene. This CDR3 region has 14 residues.

The gene calls are TRBV5-5 and TRBJ2-7; D gene ambiguous. Trimming cost V 4 bases and J 3 bases, with 5 bases left between them. Germline loops: CDR1 SGHKS, CDR2 YYEKEE (reference sequence). The CDR3 runs to 11 residues. CDR3 nucleotide sequence: TGTGCCAGCAGCATAGACTACGAGCAGTACTTC. This codes for CASSIDYEQYF.

Here the CDR3 DNA reads TGTGCCAGCAGCTTAGATCCGTTGCAGGGCGGCTACACCTTC. This sequence encodes CASSLDPLQGGYTF. The V gene is TRBV11-2, the J gene TRBJ1-2; D perhaps matches TRBD1 (5 bases). Germline CDR1 reads SGHAT; CDR2 reads FQNNGV. The CDR3 spans 14 residues. V lost 0 bases and J lost 8, with 13 bases in between.

The gene calls are TRBV5-1 and TRBJ2-5; TRBD2 matches 11 bases. Germline values: CDR1 SGHRS, CDR2 YFSETQ. Trimming took 2 bases from V and 5 from J; bases not matched to a gene: 5. The CDR3 is 15 amino acids. The CDR3 DNA is TGCGCCAGCAGCTTCTTAGCGGGAGGGCCCGAGACCCAGTACTTC. It is translated as CASSFLAGGPETQYF.

V and J are TRBV6-6 and TRBJ2-3, with D unresolved. Per the germline V gene, CDR1 is MNHNY and CDR2 is SVGAGI (reference sequence). The V end was cut by 7 bases, the J end by 2 bases, with 16 bases between. CDR3 length: 15 amino acids. The CDR3 is CASTPPPAITDTQYF. As DNA, the CDR3 is TGTGCCAGCACCCCCCCTCCGGCAATCACAGATACGCAGTATTTT.

This clone was picked up one time. V is TRBV6-5 and J is TRBJ2-7; 8 bases match TRBD2. The germline V gene has CDR1 MNHEY and CDR2 SVGAGI. The CDR3 runs 15 residues. The V and J ends lost 6 bases and 5 bases, in that order; junction bases with no gene match: 12. This CDR3 reads CASSQGATSGDEQYF. The CDR3 DNA follows: TGTGCCAGCAGCCAAGGAGCAACTAGCGGTGACGAGCAGTACTTC.

The chain recombines TRBV6-5 with TRBJ1-1, with D perhaps TRBD1 (5 bases). This CDR3 comprises 14 residues. Trimming pared 6 bases from V and 3 bases from J, leaving 14 bases between. Germline CDR1 MNHEY, CDR2 SVGAGI. CDR3 sequence: CASSRTVGDTEAFF. DNA for the CDR3: TGTGCCAGCAGCCGTACTGTGGGGGACACTGAAGCTTTCTTT.

This clone occurred once. This chain joins TRBV5-1 and TRBJ2-5; weak D call: TRBD1 (6 bases). This CDR3 is 16 amino acids long. V gave up 3 bases and J gave up 5 bases, with 20 bases separating them. CDR1 is SGHRS, CDR2 YFSETQ, per germline. This CDR3 is CASSSGTTGLLETQYF. The CDR3 bases are TGCGCCAGCAGCTCAGGAACTACAGGGTTGCTGGAGACCCAGTACTTC.